These 17 T cell receptor beta chains share one sample of origin, sequenced in a study of CD8+CD57+ T cells in acquired aplastic anemia. By flow cytometry, patients selected for sequencing had shown an expansion of CD8+CD57+ cells. TCR beta VDJ combinations and CDR3 sequences were profiled from genomic DNA. TCRdb independently ran MiXCR on the reads; one entry per CDR3 protein. The sample carries roughly 250,000 distinct CDR3 sequences, approximately 86% recorded once. Material for sequencing was sorted CD4+, CD8+, or CD8+CD57+ T cells (not recorded which) from PBMCs. The source is a human donor with aplastic anemia.

This clonotype appeared a single time. This may be a read error, as it is one base from a much larger clone. This rearrangement joins TRBV2 to TRBJ1-2; tentative D call: TRBD1 (6 bases). The CDR3 runs 15 residues. Germline CDR1 and CDR2: SNHLY and FYNNEI. CDR3 region: CASSLGGGADYVYTF. The CDR3 coding sequence is TGTGCCAGCAGCTTGGGGGGGGGCGCCGACTATGTCTACACCTTC.

As concerns this clonotype: Its ends do not fully match the called genes, so a read error is possible. The chain links TRBV9 to TRBJ2-3; tentatively, D is TRBD1 (7 bases). The CDR3 runs 14 residues. The germline gives CDR1 SGDLS, CDR2 YYNGEE. Written as DNA, the CDR3 is TGTGCCAGCAGCGTGGGGGGACAGAATTTGACGAGCAATTTT. As protein: CASSVGGQNLTSNF.

The gene calls are TRBV13 and TRBJ2-5; D is ambiguous. The CDR3 has 13 amino acids. The germline V gene has CDR1 PRHDT and CDR2 FYEKMQ (reference sequence). Trimming stripped 5 bases from V and 2 bases from J, with 9 bases between. The CDR3 DNA is TGTGCCAGCAGCCATAATCCTCAAGAGACCCAGTACTTC. Its translation: CASSHNPQETQYF. Drawing the rest from reference TRBV13 and TRBJ2-5, the complete variable domain is AAGVIQSPRHLIKEKRETATLKCYPIPRHDTVYWYQQGPGQDPQFLISFYEKMQSDKGSIPDRFSAQQFSDYHSELNMSSLELGDSALYFCASSHNPQETQYFGPGTRLLVL.

This clonotype came up once. One end of the junction does not line up with germline, which may come from a read error. CDR3: CASSGAGSAGSAKF. CDR3 in DNA: TGTGCCAGCAGCGGGGCGGGCAGTGCCGGTTCGGCCAAATTT. V and J are TRBV7-9 and TRBJ2-3; D may match TRBD1 or TRBD2 (5 bases each). Germline CDR1 and CDR2: SEHNR and FQNEAQ (reference sequence). The CDR3 sequence is 14 residues long.

The chain combines TRBV15 with TRBJ2-7; D ambiguous. V shed 1 base and J shed 9 bases, with 16 bases lying between them. This CDR3 has 14 amino acids. Germline lookup yields CDR1 LNHNV and CDR2 YYDKDF (reference sequence). CDR3: CATSRGAEQETQYF. DNA for the CDR3: TGTGCCACCAGCAGAGGGGCAGAACAAGAGACGCAGTACTTC.

This chain connects TRBV2 to TRBJ2-5; 10 nucleotides align to TRBD1. The trim removed 6 bases at V and 3 bases at J, leaving 7 bases unmatched. CDR3 length: 15 amino acids. Germline V gene lookup returns CDR1 SNHLY and CDR2 FYNNEI. In nucleotides, the CDR3 is TGTGCCAGCAGCTCCCACGGACAGGGGGAAGAGACCCAGTACTTC. This encodes CASSSHGQGEETQYF.

V usage is TRBV7-9 and J usage is TRBJ2-6, with D perhaps being TRBD1 or TRBD2 (5 bases each). Trimming pared 5 bases from V and 13 bases from J, leaving 27 bases between. Looked up from germline, CDR1 is SEHNR and CDR2 is FQNEAQ (reference sequence). The CDR3 is 17 residues long. This chain's CDR3 is CASSPAGLAQDFKVLTF. CDR3 DNA: TGTGCCAGCAGCCCCGCAGGGCTCGCGCAGGACTTCAAGGTCCTGACTTTC.

The chain is built from TRBV29-1 and TRBJ1-2, with 8 bases aligning to TRBD1. CDR1 is SQVTM, CDR2 ANQGSEA, per germline. The CDR3 spans 11 residues. J was trimmed by 5 bases and V by 4 bases; bases with no gene match: 0. CDR3 nucleotides: TGCAGCGTTGGACAGGGGTATGGCTACACCTTC. Translation gives CSVGQGYGYTF. The entire variable domain, with the rest obtained from reference TRBV29-1 and TRBJ1-2, is as follows: SAVISQKPSRDICQRGTSLTIQCQVDSQVTMMFWYRQQPGQSLTLIATANQGSEATYESGFVIDKFPISRPNLTFSTLTVSNMSPEDSSIYLCSVGQGYGYTFGSGTRLTVV.

This clonotype was picked up one time. Because the CDR3 is missing its conserved closing phenylalanine or tryptophan, this is likely a read error. The DNA is left out, because the CDR3 cannot be placed on it with certainty; the CDR3 is given as TCRdb lists it. The chain joins TRBV9 to TRBJ1-2; the table calls TRBD1, which could not be checked here. The CDR3 adds up to 13 amino acids, both ends counted. The germline V gene encodes CDR1 SGDLS and CDR2 YYNGEE. CDR3 residues: CASGGAGNIGYSV.

Comments on this clonotype: One end of the junction fails to match germline, which may point to a read error. This chain joins TRBV15 and TRBJ1-4; D call uncertain. This CDR3 is built from 14 residues. The germline V gene encodes CDR1 LNHNV and CDR2 YYDKDF (reference sequence). DNA of the CDR3: TGTGCCAGCAGCTTGGTCACAAGTAATGAAAAACTGTTTTTT. As protein: CASSLVTSNEKLFF. The full variable domain, rest sourced from reference TRBV15 and TRBJ1-4, is DAMVIQNPRYQVTQFGKPVTLSCSQTLNHNVMYWYQQKSSQAPKLLFHYYDKDFNNEADTPDNFQSRRPNTSFCFLDIRSPGLGDTAMYLCASSLVTSNEKLFFGSGTQLSVL.

With regard to this clonotype: A junction boundary mismatches the germline segment, possibly from a read error. V is TRBV7-9 and J is TRBJ2-3; 7 positions agree with TRBD2. The germline gives CDR1 SEHNR, CDR2 FQNEAQ (reference sequence). This CDR3 is 14 amino acids long. CDR3 DNA: TGTGCCAGCAGCTCGGCGGGAGCTCGGCGAGCGGTACATTTT. It specifies CASSSAGARRAVHF.

With respect to this clonotype: The junction departs from the called germline gene at one end, perhaps through a read error. The chain recombines TRBV7-2 with TRBJ2-3; D tentatively reads TRBD1 or TRBD2 (5 bases each). The germline V gene encodes CDR1 SGHTA and CDR2 FQGNSA. The CDR3 spans 14 residues. CDR3 sequence (DNA): TGTGCCAGCAGCTTTGATGCAGACGGGGCAGCCCTGTACTTT. It specifies CASSFDADGAALYF.

This chain links TRBV7-2 with TRBJ2-6; D is unclear. CDR3 length equals 16 residues. Between the trimmed V and J ends, which lost 0 bases and 8 bases, there was a span of 14 bases. Germline CDR1 and CDR2: SGHTA and FQGNSA. CDR3 amino acids: CASSLAGRMRTNVLTF. DNA for the CDR3: TGTGCCAGCAGCTTAGCTGGTAGAATGAGGACCAACGTCCTGACTTTC. The entire variable domain, with the rest obtained from reference TRBV7-2 and TRBJ2-6, is as follows: GAGVSQSPSNKVTEKGKDVELRCDPISGHTALYWYRQSLGQGLEFLIYFQGNSAPDKSGLPSDRFSAERTGGSVSTLTIQRTQQEDSAVYLCASSLAGRMRTNVLTFGAGSRLTVL.

As to this clonotype: The CDR3 does not close with the conserved phenylalanine or tryptophan, likely indicating a read error. Because the CDR3's place on the DNA is in doubt, the DNA is left out and the CDR3 is given as listed by TCRdb. The chain recombines TRBV7-3 with TRBJ2-3; the tabulated D call, TRBD2, remains unverified against the DNA. The length of the CDR3 is 13 amino acids, counting both ends. Looked up from germline, CDR1 is SGHTA and CDR2 is FQGTGA. The CDR3 sequence: CASSDAGGGQEEA.

For this clonotype: An end of the junction does not agree with germline; a read error may underlie this. This sequence joins TRBV7-9 and TRBJ2-3; D might be TRBD2 (6 bases). CDR1 and CDR2 (germline): SEHNR, FQNEAQ (reference sequence). The CDR3 has 13 amino acids. CDR3 region: CASSFAGTPDPQF. CDR3 bases: TGTGCCAGCAGCTTCGCGGGAACACCCGATCCGCAGTTT.

The chain joins TRBV2 to TRBJ2-3; D possibly corresponds to TRBD1 (5 bases). CDR1 is SNHLY, CDR2 FYNNEI, per germline. V lost 4 bases and J lost 0, with 5 bases in between. The CDR3 is 13 residues long. CDR3 in amino acids: CASSGQSTDTQYF. The DNA for the CDR3 is TGTGCCAGCAGTGGACAGAGCACAGATACGCAGTATTTT. Looking up the rest from reference TRBV2 and TRBJ2-3 gives the full variable domain: EPEVTQTPSHQVTQMGQEVILRCVPISNHLYFYWYRQILGQKVEFLVSFYNNEISEKSEIFDDQFSVERPDGSNFTLKIRSTKLEDSAMYFCASSGQSTDTQYFGPGTRLTVL.

DNA for the CDR3: TGTGCCAGCAGTACATCAGGGAGGCAAGGAGAGACAGCATACTTC. Its protein product is CASSTSGRQGETAYF. The chain carries TRBV12-3 or TRBV12-4 and TRBJ2-5, with D possibly matching TRBD2 (6 bases). This CDR3 spans 15 amino acids. V was clipped by 5 bases and J by 14 bases, with 27 bases between them.